The next 26 T cell receptor beta chains were all read from a single sample in a study of identical twins. A single record per CDR3 protein comes from TCRdb applying MiXCR to the 5' RACE reads. The table lists hundreds of thousands of distinct CDR3 sequences, about 20% of them singletons. This sample was shared with a second study, whose subject was T cells expressing NK-cell markers.

Material for sequencing was PBMCs. These TCRs come from a woman younger than 30 in good health.

The chain uses TRBV12-3 or TRBV12-4 and TRBJ1-2; TRBD1 matches 7 bases. The V gene end was trimmed by 1 base and the J gene end by 7 bases; junction bases not matched to a gene: 9. This CDR3 region has 15 residues. The CDR3 loop reads CASSLVPGGDAGYTF. The CDR3 bases are TGTGCCAGCAGTTTAGTTCCAGGGGGTGACGCTGGCTACACCTTC.

This clonotype was seen a few times. The chain combines TRBV7-9 with TRBJ2-7, with 9 bases identical to TRBD2. The germline gives CDR1 SEHNR, CDR2 FQNEAQ (reference sequence). This CDR3 contains 15 residues. Trimming removed 4 bases from V and 6 bases from J; junction bases left unmatched: 10. CDR3 nucleotides: TGTGCCAGCAGCTATAATGTAGCGGGAGCGTTCGAGCAGTACTTC. Translated: CASSYNVAGAFEQYF.

This clonotype was observed many times. The chain combines TRBV6-2 or TRBV6-3 with TRBJ2-1; perhaps TRBD2 as D (6 bases). Germline V gives CDR1 MNHEY, CDR2 SVGEGT. The CDR3 runs 13 residues. V lost 2 bases to trimming and J lost 6 bases, with 8 bases between them. In nucleotides, the CDR3 is TGTGCCAGCAGTTACCTTAGCGGCAATGAGCAGTTCTTC. Encoded protein: CASSYLSGNEQFF.

The J gene is TRBJ1-1, the V gene TRBV6-1, with D perhaps matching TRBD1 (6 bases). This CDR3 is built from 13 residues. Trimming took off 0 bases at V and 10 bases at J, with 12 bases between the two ends. The germline CDR1 and CDR2 sequences are MNHNS and SASEGT. The CDR3 DNA reads as TGTGCCAGCAGTGAAGCTAGGGGGGCCGGAGCTTTCTTT. Translation: CASSEARGAGAFF.

This clonotype turned up a few times. The chain combines TRBV20-1 with TRBJ2-7, with D perhaps TRBD2 (6 bases). The CDR3 sequence is 15 residues long. With 1 base removed from V and 0 bases from J, the gap between germline ends came to 13 bases. Germline CDR1 is DFQATT and CDR2 is SNEGSKA (reference sequence). CDR3 nucleotide sequence: TGCAGTGCTAGAGGCCCGACGGGGGACTCCTACGAGCAGTACTTC. It specifies CSARGPTGDSYEQYF.

This clonotype was detected only a few times. The chain couples TRBV20-1 to TRBJ2-7; D unresolved. The CDR3 is 10 amino acids. V was clipped by 2 bases and J by 5 bases, with 4 bases between them. Germline V CDR1 and CDR2: DFQATT, SNEGSKA (reference sequence). The CDR3 nucleotides read TGCAGTGCTAGACAAGACGAGCAGTACTTC. This gives the protein CSARQDEQYF.

This clonotype was detected many times. V and J are TRBV20-1 and TRBJ2-7; 9 bases are a match to TRBD2. J was trimmed by 2 bases and V by 3 bases; bases with no gene match: 2. The germline V gene has CDR1 DFQATT and CDR2 SNEGSKA (reference sequence). The CDR3 has 13 residues. This CDR3 is CSARGTSTYEQYF. The CDR3 nucleotides are TGCAGTGCTAGGGGGACTAGCACCTACGAGCAGTACTTC.

The V gene is TRBV24-1, the J gene TRBJ2-5; 9 bases fit TRBD2. Unmatched junction bases numbered 3, after V lost 7 bases and J lost 4 bases. The CDR3 sequence is 13 residues long. Germline lookup yields CDR1 KGHDR and CDR2 SFDVKD. CDR3 protein: CATSAGGVETQYF. As DNA, the CDR3 is TGTGCCACCAGCGCGGGAGGGGTAGAGACCCAGTACTTC.

The chain links TRBV6-1 to TRBJ1-2; D is undetermined. The CDR3 sequence is 15 residues long. Germline assignment: CDR1 MNHNS and CDR2 SASEGT. V was clipped by 1 base and J by 6 bases, with 15 bases between them. CDR3: CASSEGSAVGNGYTF. The DNA of the CDR3 is TGTGCCAGCAGTGAAGGTTCAGCGGTAGGAAATGGCTACACCTTC.

The CDR3 protein is CATSRVPGQGGRKDTQYF. DNA for the CDR3: TGTGCCACCAGCAGGGTTCCGGGACAGGGGGGAAGAAAAGATACGCAGTATTTT. V is TRBV15 and J is TRBJ2-3; TRBD1 matches 11 bases. With V trimmed by 3 bases and J by 5 bases, 13 bases remained unmatched. The CDR3 loop spans 18 amino acids. Germline V gene lookup returns CDR1 LNHNV and CDR2 YYDKDF (reference sequence).

The chain uses TRBV10-3 and TRBJ2-4; possibly TRBD1 or TRBD2 for D (5 bases each). The germline CDR1 and CDR2 sequences are ENHRY and SYGVKD. V lost 11 bases, J lost 3 bases, and 26 bases lay in between. This CDR3 region has 17 residues. The CDR3 is CASSWWASPGGKNIQYF. DNA of the CDR3: TGTGCCTCATCGTGGTGGGCTAGCCCTGGGGGCAAAAACATTCAGTACTTC.

This chain uses TRBV20-1 with TRBJ2-1, with 9 positions matching TRBD2. V gave up 0 bases and J gave up 11 bases; unmatched junction bases: 8. Per the germline V gene, CDR1 is DFQATT and CDR2 is SNEGSKA (reference sequence). The CDR3 spans 14 residues. CDR3 sequence: CSARDPAGGRKQFF. The DNA for the CDR3 is TGCAGTGCTAGAGATCCCGCGGGAGGGAGGAAGCAGTTCTTC.

V is TRBV9 and J is TRBJ2-3; D gene uncertain. The length of the CDR3 is 12 residues. V shed 3 bases and J shed 6 bases, with 8 bases lying between them. Germline V gene lookup returns CDR1 SGDLS and CDR2 YYNGEE. CDR3: CASSAPGDTQYF. In nucleotides, the CDR3 is TGTGCCAGCAGCGCCCCTGGGGATACGCAGTATTTT.

The chain uses TRBV20-1 and TRBJ1-3; tentatively, D is TRBD1 (5 bases). V was cut by 2 bases and J by 2 bases, with 13 bases left in between. Germline assignment: CDR1 DFQATT and CDR2 SNEGSKA (reference sequence). The CDR3 has 15 amino acids. The CDR3 DNA reads as TGCAGTGCTAGACCTACAGGATCACCTGGAAACACCATATATTTT. The encoded protein is CSARPTGSPGNTIYF.

This chain uses TRBV5-5 with TRBJ2-2; 8 bases align to TRBD1. The CDR3 runs to 15 residues. Trimming at V came to 2 bases and at J to 6 bases, leaving 6 bases not matched to a gene. Germline V gives CDR1 SGHKS, CDR2 YYEKEE (reference sequence). CDR3 residues: CASSFVTGVAGELFF. The CDR3, as DNA: TGTGCCAGCAGCTTCGTGACAGGGGTGGCCGGGGAGCTGTTTTTT.

This clonotype was detected a few times. This chain uses TRBV7-2 with TRBJ2-5; 8 nucleotides agree with TRBD1. The CDR3 totals 15 residues. The V gene's germline CDR1 is SGHTA and CDR2 FQGNSA. Trimming took 5 bases from V and 1 from J; bases not matched to a gene: 6. The CDR3 DNA sequence: TGTGCCAGCAGCCGAGACGGACAGGGCCAAGAGACCCAGTACTTC. As protein: CASSRDGQGQETQYF.

This chain links TRBV5-1 with TRBJ2-1; D is perhaps TRBD2 (7 bases). The CDR3 is 15 amino acids. The germline V gene encodes CDR1 SGHRS and CDR2 YFSETQ. Trimming removed 3 bases at V and 7 bases at J, with 17 bases between. CDR3 loop: CASSYLGGGGNEQFF. The CDR3 DNA is TGCGCCAGCAGCTACTTAGGGGGGGGAGGGAATGAGCAGTTCTTC.

At least ten counts were recorded for this clonotype. V gene TRBV20-1 combines with J gene TRBJ2-5; D not resolved. The V gene's germline CDR1 is DFQATT and CDR2 SNEGSKA (reference sequence). The CDR3 contains 14 residues. V gave up 1 base and J gave up 1 base, with 10 bases separating them. The CDR3 coding sequence is TGCAGTGCTAGAGTGCCGCAGCTCCAAGAGACCCAGTACTTC. This encodes CSARVPQLQETQYF.

The rearrangement joins TRBV4-3 to TRBJ2-2, with D unresolved. Germline V lookup: CDR1 LGHNA, CDR2 YSLEER. The V end was cut by 4 bases, the J end by 1 base, with 13 bases between. The CDR3 covers 16 residues. DNA for the CDR3: TGCGCCAGCAGCCCCGCCAGAGCACTGAACACCGGGGAGCTGTTTTTT. Translating gives CASSPARALNTGELFF.

This clonotype has more than one count but fewer than ten. V and J are TRBV5-1 and TRBJ2-2; the D is unclear. The ends were cut back, 4 bases at V and 7 bases at J, with 17 bases in the middle. CDR1 is SGHRS, CDR2 YFSETQ, per germline. The length of the CDR3 is 15 residues. Here the CDR3 DNA reads TGCGCCAGCAGCCCCGTTGCGTCCGGCGGCGGGGAGCTGTTTTTT. This sequence encodes CASSPVASGGGELFF.

This clonotype was observed a few times. This chain joins TRBV5-1 and TRBJ2-1; TRBD2 matches 10 bases. This CDR3 has 15 residues. J gave up 8 bases and V 4 bases, and 9 bases lay outside the gene matches. Looked up from germline, CDR1 is SGHRS and CDR2 is YFSETQ. CDR3 loop: CASSITSGVRYEQFF. The CDR3 DNA reads TGCGCCAGCAGCATAACTAGCGGGGTCCGCTATGAGCAGTTCTTC.

On this clonotype itself: At one end, the junction sequence differs from germline, possibly due to a read error. The DNA for the CDR3 is TGTGCTAGCAGCCCGGGACAGGGCTACACCGGGGAGCTGTTTTTT. Translated, it gives CASSPGQGYTGELFF. The chain carries TRBV7-7 and TRBJ2-2; 9 bases map to TRBD1. The CDR3 spans 15 residues. The germline gives CDR1 SSHAT, CDR2 FNYEAQ (reference sequence).

This clonotype was recorded a few times. The chain couples TRBV12-3 or TRBV12-4 to TRBJ2-5; 7 bases agree with TRBD2. The CDR3 runs 15 residues. J was trimmed by 1 base and V by 4 bases; bases with no gene match: 6. CDR3 amino acids: CASSSGLSFQETQYF. CDR3 coding DNA: TGTGCCAGCAGTTCGGGACTATCTTTCCAAGAGACCCAGTACTTC.

The DNA of the CDR3 is TGCGCCAGCAGCTCGGAGAGAGAGCAGTTCTTC. Its translation: CASSSEREQFF. The chain has TRBV5-1 and TRBJ2-1, with D uncertain. Germline CDR1 reads SGHRS; CDR2 reads YFSETQ. The CDR3 totals 11 residues. Trimming took 3 bases from V and 10 from J, leaving 8 bases between them.

This clonotype has a handful of counts. The J gene is TRBJ1-4, the V gene TRBV7-8; 7 nucleotides align to TRBD1. This CDR3 spans 16 amino acids. CDR1 and CDR2 (germline): SGHVS, FQNEAQ. Losses at the gene ends were 5 bases for V and 2 bases for J; bases not matched to a gene: 8. The CDR3 spells CASSPRGTGTNEKLFF. In DNA form, the CDR3 reads TGTGCCAGCAGCCCCAGGGGGACGGGCACTAATGAAAAACTGTTTTTT.

This clonotype has just a few counts. The rearrangement links TRBV2 to TRBJ2-1; maybe TRBD2 (5 bases). This CDR3 region has 14 residues. CDR1 is SNHLY, CDR2 FYNNEI, per germline. V gave up 7 bases and J gave up 10 bases, with 20 bases separating them. The CDR3 here is CASTTLGGPGEQFF. In nucleotides, the CDR3 is TGTGCCAGCACCACCCTAGGAGGCCCCGGGGAGCAGTTCTTC.